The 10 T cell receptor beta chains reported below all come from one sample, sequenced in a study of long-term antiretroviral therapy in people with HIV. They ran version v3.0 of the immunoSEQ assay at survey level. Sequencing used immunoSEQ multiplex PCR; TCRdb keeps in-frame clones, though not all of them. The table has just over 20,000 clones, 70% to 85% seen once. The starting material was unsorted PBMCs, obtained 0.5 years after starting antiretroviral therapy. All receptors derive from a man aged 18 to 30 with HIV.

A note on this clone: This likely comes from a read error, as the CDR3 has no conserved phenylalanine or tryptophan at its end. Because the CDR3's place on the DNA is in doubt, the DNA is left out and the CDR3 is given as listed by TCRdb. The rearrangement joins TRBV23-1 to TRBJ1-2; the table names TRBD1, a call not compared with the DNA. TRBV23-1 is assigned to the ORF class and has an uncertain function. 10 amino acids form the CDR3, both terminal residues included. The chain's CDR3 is CASSPTIVPG.

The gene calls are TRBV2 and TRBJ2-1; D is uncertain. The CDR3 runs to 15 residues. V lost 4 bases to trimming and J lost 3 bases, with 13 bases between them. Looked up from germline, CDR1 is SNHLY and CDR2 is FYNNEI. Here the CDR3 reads CASSATVLDYNEQFF. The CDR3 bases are TGTGCCAGCAGTGCTACGGTCCTAGACTACAATGAGCAGTTCTTC.

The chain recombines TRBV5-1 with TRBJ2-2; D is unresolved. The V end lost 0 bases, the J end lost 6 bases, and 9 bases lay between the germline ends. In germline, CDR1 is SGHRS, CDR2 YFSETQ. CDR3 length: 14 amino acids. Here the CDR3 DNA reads TGCGCCAGCAGCTTGGCCTCGTCGCCCGGGGAGCTGTTTTTT. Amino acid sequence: CASSLASSPGELFF.

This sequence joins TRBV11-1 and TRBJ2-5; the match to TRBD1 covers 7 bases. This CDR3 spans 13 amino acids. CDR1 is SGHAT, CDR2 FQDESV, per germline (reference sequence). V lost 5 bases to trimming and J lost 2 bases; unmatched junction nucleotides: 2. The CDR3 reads CASSPQGQETQYF. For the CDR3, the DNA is TGTGCCAGCAGCCCACAGGGGCAAGAGACCCAGTACTTC.

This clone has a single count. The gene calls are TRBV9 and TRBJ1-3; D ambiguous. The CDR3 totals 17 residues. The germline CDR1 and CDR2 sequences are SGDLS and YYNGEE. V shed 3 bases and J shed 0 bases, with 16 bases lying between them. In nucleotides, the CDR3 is TGTGCCAGCAGCGCCGCCTTGGCGGAATTCTCTGGAAACACCATATATTTT. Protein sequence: CASSAALAEFSGNTIYF.

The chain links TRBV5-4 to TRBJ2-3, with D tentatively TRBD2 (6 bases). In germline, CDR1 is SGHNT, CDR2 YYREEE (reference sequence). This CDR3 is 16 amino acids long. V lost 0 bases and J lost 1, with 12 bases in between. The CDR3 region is CASSLGLPGGTDTQYF. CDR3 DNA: TGTGCCAGCAGCTTGGGACTCCCGGGGGGCACAGATACGCAGTATTTT.

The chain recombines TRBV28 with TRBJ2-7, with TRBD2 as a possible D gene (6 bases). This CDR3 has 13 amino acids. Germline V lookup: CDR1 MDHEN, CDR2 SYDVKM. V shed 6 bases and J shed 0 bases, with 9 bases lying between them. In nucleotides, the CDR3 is TGTGCCAGCAGCCTGGGACTCTCCTACGAGCAGTACTTC. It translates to CASSLGLSYEQYF.

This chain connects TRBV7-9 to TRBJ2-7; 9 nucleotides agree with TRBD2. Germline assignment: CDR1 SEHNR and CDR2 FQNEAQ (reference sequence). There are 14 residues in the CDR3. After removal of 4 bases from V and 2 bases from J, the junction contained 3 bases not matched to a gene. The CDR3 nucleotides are TGTGCCAGCAGCTGGACTAGCGATACCTACGAGCAGTACTTC. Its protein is CASSWTSDTYEQYF.

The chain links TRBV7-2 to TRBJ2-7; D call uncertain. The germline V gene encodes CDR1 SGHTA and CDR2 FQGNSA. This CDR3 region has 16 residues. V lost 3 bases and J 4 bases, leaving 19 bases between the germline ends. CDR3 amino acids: CASSFTGRTHRYEQYF. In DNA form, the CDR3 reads TGTGCCAGCAGCTTTACTGGACGGACGCACCGGTACGAGCAGTACTTC.

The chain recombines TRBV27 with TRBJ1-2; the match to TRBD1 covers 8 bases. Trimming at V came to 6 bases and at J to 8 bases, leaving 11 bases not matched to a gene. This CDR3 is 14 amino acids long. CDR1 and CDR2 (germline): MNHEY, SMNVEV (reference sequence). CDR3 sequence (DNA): TGTGCCAGCAGCCCCGATGGACAGGGCGGAGGCTACACCTTC. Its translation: CASSPDGQGGGYTF.